This TCR beta chain appears in the sequencing data of a study of T-cell reconstitution after alpha-beta-depleted transplantation in children. Unique molecular identifiers were incorporated when the TCRbeta library was constructed. TCRdb re-analysed the PCR reads in MiXCR, keeping a single row per CDR3 protein. This sample yields around 450,000 distinct CDR3 sequences, of which about 17% are seen a single time; 29% belongs to the top ten. Notes on the study in general: The main origin of T-cell counts and diversity one year after transplant was newly produced T cells. The study reportedly traced alpha-beta T cells about two months after transplant to several hundred expanded graft clones.

CDR3 length: 14 amino acids. CDR1 SEHNR and CDR2 FQNEAQ come from the germline V gene (reference sequence). V gave up 5 bases and J gave up 2 bases, with 13 bases separating them. Concerning this clonotype: Its antigen is still unknown.

The sample was PBMCs, mostly from graft donor cells, taken 360 days after TCRalphabeta/CD19-depleted stem cell transplant. This receptor was obtained from a boy in the first two years of life who had a stem cell transplant for Wiskott-Aldrich syndrome, so the T cells may come from the graft donor. The V call is TRBV7-9, the J call TRBJ2-7; either TRBD1 or TRBD2 may supply D (5 bases each). CDR3 in DNA: TGTGCCAGCAGCCCCCGGGACGATCCCTACGAGCAGTACTTC. This encodes CASSPRDDPYEQYF.